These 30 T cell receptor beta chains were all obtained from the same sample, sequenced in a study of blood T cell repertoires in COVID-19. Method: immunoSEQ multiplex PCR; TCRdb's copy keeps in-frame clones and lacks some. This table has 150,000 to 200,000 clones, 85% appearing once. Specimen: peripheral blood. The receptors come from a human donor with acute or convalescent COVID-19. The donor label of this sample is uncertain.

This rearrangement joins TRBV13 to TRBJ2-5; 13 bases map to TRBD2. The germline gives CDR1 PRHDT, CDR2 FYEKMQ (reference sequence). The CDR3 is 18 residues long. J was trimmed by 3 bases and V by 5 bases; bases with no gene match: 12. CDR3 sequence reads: CASSPARGLAGVEETQYF. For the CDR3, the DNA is TGTGCCAGCAGCCCAGCTAGAGGACTAGCGGGGGTGGAAGAGACCCAGTACTTC.

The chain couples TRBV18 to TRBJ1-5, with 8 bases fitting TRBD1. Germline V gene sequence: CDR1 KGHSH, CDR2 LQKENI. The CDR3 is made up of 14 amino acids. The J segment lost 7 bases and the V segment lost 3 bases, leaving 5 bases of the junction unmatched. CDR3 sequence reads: CASSPSTGAQPQHF. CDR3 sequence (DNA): TGTGCCAGCTCACCGTCGACAGGGGCCCAGCCCCAGCATTTT.

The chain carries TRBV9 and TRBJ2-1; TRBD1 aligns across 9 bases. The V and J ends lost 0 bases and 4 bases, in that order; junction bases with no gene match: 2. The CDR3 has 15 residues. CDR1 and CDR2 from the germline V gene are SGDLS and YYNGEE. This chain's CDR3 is CASSVAGQGYNEQFF. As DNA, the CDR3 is TGTGCCAGCAGCGTAGCGGGACAGGGATACAATGAGCAGTTCTTC.

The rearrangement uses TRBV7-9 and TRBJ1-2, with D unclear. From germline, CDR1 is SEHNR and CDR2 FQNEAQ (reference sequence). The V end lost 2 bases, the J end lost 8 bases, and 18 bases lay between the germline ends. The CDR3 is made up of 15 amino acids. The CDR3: CASSLKRGPLVGYTF. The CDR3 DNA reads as TGTGCCAGCAGCTTAAAGAGAGGTCCGTTGGTGGGCTACACCTTC.

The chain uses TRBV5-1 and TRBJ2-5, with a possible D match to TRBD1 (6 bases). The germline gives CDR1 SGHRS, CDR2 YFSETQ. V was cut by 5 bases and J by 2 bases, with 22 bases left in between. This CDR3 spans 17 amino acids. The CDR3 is CASRRIGTPNLQETQYF. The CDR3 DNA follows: TGCGCCAGCAGGAGGATCGGGACACCTAACCTGCAAGAGACCCAGTACTTC.

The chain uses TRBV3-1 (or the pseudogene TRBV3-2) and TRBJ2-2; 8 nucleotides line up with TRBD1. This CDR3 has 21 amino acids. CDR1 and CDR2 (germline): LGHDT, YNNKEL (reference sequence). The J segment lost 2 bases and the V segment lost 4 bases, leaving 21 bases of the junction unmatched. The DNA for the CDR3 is TGTGCCAGCAGCCGTACCCCCGGAGAGACATCAGGGGGCTTAAACACCGGGGAGCTGTTTTTT. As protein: CASSRTPGETSGGLNTGELFF.

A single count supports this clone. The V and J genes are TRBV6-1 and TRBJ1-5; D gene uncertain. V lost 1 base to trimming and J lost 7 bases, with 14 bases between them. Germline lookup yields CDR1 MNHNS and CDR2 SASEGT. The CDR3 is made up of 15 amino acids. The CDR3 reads CASSEGAGYQQPQHF. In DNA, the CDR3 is TGTGCCAGCAGTGAAGGGGCAGGTTACCAGCAGCCCCAGCATTTT.

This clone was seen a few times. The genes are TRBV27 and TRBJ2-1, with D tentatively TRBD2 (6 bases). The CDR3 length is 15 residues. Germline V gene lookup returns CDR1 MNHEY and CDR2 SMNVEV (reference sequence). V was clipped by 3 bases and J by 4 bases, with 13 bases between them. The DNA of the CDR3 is TGTGCCAGCAGTTTGGTCTGGGGGGAGTACAATGAGCAGTTCTTC. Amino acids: CASSLVWGEYNEQFF.

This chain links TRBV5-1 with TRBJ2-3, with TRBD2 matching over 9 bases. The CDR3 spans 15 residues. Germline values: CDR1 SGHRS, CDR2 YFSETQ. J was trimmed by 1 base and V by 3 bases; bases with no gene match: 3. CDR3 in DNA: TGCGCCAGCAGCTACAGCGGGGGGCGCACAGATACGCAGTATTTT. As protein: CASSYSGGRTDTQYF. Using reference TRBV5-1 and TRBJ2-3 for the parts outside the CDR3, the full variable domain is KAGVTQTPRYLIKTRGQQVTLSCSPISGHRSVSWYQQTPGQGLQFLFEYFSETQRNKGNFPGRFSGRQFSNSRSEMNVSTLELGDSALYLCASSYSGGRTDTQYFGPGTRLTVL.

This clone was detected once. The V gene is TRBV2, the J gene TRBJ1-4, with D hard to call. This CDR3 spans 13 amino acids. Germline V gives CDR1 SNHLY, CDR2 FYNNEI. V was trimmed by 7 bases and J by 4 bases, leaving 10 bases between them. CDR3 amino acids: CASNLGFNEKLFF. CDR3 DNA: TGTGCCAGCAATCTAGGATTTAATGAAAAACTGTTTTTT.

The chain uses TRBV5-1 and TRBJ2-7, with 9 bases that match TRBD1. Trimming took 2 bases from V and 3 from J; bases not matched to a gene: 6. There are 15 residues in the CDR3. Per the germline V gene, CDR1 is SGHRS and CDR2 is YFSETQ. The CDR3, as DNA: TGCGCCAGCAGCTTACCCGCGGACAGGGGCTACGAGCAGTACTTC. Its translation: CASSLPADRGYEQYF.

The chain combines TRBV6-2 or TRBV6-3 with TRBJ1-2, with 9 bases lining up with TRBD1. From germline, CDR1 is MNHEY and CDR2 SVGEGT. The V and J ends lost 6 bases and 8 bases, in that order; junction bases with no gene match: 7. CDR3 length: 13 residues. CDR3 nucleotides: TGTGCCAGCAGCCATCAGGACAGGGGAGGCTACACCTTC. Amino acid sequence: CASSHQDRGGYTF.

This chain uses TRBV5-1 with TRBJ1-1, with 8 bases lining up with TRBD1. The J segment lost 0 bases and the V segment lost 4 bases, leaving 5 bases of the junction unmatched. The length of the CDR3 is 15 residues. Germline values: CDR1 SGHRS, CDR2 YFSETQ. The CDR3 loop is CASSEGQGMNTEAFF. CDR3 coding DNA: TGCGCCAGCAGCGAAGGACAGGGCATGAACACTGAAGCTTTCTTT. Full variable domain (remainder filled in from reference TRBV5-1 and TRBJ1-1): KAGVTQTPRYLIKTRGQQVTLSCSPISGHRSVSWYQQTPGQGLQFLFEYFSETQRNKGNFPGRFSGRQFSNSRSEMNVSTLELGDSALYLCASSEGQGMNTEAFFGQGTRLTVV.

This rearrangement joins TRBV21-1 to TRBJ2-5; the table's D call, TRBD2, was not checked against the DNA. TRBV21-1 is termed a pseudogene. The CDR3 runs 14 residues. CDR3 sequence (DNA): TGTGCCAGCAGTAGCGGGGGGGGAAAAGAGACCCAGTACTTC. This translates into CASSSGGGKETQYF.

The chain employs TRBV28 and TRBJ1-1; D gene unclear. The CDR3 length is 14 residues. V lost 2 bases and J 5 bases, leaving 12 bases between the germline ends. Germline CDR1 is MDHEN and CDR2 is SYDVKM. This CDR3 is CASSLPGYKTEAFF. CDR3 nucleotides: TGTGCCAGCAGTTTACCGGGGTATAAGACTGAAGCTTTCTTT.

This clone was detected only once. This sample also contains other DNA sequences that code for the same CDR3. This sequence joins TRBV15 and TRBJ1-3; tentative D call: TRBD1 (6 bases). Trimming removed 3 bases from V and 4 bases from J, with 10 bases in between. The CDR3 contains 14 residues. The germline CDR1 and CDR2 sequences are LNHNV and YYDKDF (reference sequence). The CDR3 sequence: CATSRATGGNTIYF. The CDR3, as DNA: TGTGCCACCAGCAGGGCGACAGGAGGAAACACCATATATTTT. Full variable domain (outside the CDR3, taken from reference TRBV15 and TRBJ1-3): DAMVIQNPRYQVTQFGKPVTLSCSQTLNHNVMYWYQQKSSQAPKLLFHYYDKDFNNEADTPDNFQSRRPNTSFCFLDIRSPGLGDTAMYLCATSRATGGNTIYFGEGSWLTVV.

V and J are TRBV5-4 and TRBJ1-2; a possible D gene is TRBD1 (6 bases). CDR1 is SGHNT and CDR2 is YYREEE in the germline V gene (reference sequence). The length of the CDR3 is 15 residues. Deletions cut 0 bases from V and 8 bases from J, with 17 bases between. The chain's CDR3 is CASSLGQTGQTGYTF. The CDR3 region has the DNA TGTGCCAGCAGCTTGGGGCAGACAGGTCAAACGGGCTACACCTTC.

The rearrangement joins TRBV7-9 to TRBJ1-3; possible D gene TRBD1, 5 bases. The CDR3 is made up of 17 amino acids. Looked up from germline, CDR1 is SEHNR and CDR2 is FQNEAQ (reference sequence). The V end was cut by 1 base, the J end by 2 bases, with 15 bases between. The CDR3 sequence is CASSLDGQGAPGNTIYF. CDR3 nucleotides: TGTGCCAGCAGCTTAGACGGACAAGGAGCTCCTGGAAACACCATATATTTT. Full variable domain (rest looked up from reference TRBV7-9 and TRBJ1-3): DTGVSQNPRHKITKRGQNVTFRCDPISEHNRLYWYRQTLGQGPEFLTYFQNEAQLEKSRLLSDRFSAERPKGSFSTLEIQRTEQGDSAMYLCASSLDGQGAPGNTIYFGEGSWLTVV.

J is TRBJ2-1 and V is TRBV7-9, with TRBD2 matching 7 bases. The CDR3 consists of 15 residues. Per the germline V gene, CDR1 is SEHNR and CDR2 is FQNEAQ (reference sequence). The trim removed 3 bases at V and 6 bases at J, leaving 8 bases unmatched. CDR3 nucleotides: TGTGCCAGCAGCTTTCAGACTAGCCGCTTCAATGAGCAGTTCTTC. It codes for CASSFQTSRFNEQFF.

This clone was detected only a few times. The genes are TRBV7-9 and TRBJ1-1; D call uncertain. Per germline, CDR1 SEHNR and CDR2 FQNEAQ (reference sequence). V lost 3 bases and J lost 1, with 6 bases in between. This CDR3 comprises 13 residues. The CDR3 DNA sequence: TGTGCCAGCAGCTTTGGCCCGAACACTGAAGCTTTCTTT. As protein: CASSFGPNTEAFF.

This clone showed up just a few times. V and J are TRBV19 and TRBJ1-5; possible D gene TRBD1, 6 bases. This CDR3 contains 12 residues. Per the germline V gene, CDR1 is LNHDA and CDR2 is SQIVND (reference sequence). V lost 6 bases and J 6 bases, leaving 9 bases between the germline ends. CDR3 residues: CASRSGVQPQHF. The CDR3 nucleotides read TGTGCCAGTAGATCAGGGGTTCAGCCCCAGCATTTT.

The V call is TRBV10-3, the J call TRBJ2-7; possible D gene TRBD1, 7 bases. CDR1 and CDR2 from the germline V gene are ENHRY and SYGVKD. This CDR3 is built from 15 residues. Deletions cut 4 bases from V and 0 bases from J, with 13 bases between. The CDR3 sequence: CAISGRGQSSYEQYF. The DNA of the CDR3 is TGTGCCATCAGTGGGAGGGGACAGTCCTCCTACGAGCAGTACTTC.

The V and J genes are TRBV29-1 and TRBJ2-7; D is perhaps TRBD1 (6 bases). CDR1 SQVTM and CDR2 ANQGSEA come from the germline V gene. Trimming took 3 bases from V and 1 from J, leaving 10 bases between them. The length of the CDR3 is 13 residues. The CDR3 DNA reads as TGCAGCGTTGATCAGGGGCCATCCTACGAGCAGTACTTC. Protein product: CSVDQGPSYEQYF.

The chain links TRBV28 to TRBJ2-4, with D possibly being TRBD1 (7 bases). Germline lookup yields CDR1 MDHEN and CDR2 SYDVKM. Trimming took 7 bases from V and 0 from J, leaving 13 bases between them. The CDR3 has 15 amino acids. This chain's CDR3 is CASKEGATAKNIQYF. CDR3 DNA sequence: TGTGCCAGCAAGGAGGGGGCCACAGCCAAAAACATTCAGTACTTC.

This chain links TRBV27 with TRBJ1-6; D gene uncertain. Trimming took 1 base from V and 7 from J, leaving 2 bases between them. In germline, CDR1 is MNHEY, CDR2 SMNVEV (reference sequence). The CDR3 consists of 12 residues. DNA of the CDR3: TGTGCCAGCAGTTTATTAAATTCACCCCTCCACTTT. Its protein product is CASSLLNSPLHF.

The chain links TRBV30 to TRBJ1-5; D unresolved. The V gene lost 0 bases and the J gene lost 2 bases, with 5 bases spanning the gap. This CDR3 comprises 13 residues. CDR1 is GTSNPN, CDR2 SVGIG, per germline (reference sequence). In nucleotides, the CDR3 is TGTGCCTGGAGTGTCTCTGGCAATCAGCCCCAGCATTTT. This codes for CAWSVSGNQPQHF.

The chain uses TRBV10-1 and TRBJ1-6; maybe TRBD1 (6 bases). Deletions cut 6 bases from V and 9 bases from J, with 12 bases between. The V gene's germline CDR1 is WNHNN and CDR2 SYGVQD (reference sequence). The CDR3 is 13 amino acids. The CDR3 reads CASSQGLSSPLHF. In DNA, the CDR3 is TGCGCCAGCAGCCAGGGGCTAAGTTCACCCCTCCACTTT.

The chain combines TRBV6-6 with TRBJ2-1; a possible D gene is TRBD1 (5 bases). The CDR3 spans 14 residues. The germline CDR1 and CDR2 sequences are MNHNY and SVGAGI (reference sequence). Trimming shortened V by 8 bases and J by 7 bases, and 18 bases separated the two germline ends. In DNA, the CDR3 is TGTGCCAGCGGCAGGCAGGGTGAGGAGAATGAGCAGTTCTTC. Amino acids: CASGRQGEENEQFF.

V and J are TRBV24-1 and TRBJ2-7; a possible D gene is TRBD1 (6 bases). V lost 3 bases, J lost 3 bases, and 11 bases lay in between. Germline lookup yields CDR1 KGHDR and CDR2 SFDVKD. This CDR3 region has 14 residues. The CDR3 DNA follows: TGTGCCACCAGTGATACCGGACAGATCTACGAGCAGTACTTC. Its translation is CATSDTGQIYEQYF.

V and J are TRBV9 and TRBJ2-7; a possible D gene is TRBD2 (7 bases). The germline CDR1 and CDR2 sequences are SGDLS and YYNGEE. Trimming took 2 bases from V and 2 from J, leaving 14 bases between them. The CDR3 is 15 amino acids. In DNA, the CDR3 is TGTGCCAGCAGCGTGATGGGGGGGGCGACCTACGAGCAGTACTTC. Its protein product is CASSVMGGATYEQYF. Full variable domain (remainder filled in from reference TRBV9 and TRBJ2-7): DSGVTQTPKHLITATGQRVTLRCSPRSGDLSVYWYQQSLDQGLQFLIQYYNGEERAKGNILERFSAQQFPDLHSELNLSSLELGDSALYFCASSVMGGATYEQYFGPGTRLTVT.